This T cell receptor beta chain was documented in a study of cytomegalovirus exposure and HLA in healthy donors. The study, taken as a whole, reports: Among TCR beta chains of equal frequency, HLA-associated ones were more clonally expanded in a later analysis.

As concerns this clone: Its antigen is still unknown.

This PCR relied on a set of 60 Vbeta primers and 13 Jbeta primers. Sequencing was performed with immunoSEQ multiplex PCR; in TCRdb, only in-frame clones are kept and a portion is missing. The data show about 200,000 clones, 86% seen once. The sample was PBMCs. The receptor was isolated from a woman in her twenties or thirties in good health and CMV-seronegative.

The CDR3 DNA reads TGTGCCAGCGGGCGCGTGGCTAGCGGGAGGGGGTACAATGAGCAGTTCTTC. Its translation is CASGRVASGRGYNEQFF. V usage is TRBV25-1 and J usage is TRBJ2-1, with TRBD2 identical over 12 bases. V lost 8 bases and J lost 4; bases outside the gene matches: 12. The CDR3 spans 17 residues. The germline V gene has CDR1 MGHDK and CDR2 SYGVNS.